One and the same sample provided the 28 T cell receptor beta chains below, sequenced in a study of blood T cell repertoires in COVID-19. Some clones are missing from TCRdb's copy, which holds only in-frame ones; the method was immunoSEQ multiplex PCR. The sample lists around 300,000 clones; 80% to 90% were seen once. Sequencing was performed on PBMCs or T cells enriched from blood (not recorded which). The receptors were gathered from a woman aged 18-29 years who had recovered from COVID-19.

This clone appeared a single time. The V gene is TRBV5-1, the J gene TRBJ2-1; D is undetermined. The CDR3 runs 13 residues. Germline V gene sequence: CDR1 SGHRS, CDR2 YFSETQ. Trimming took off 1 base at V and 5 bases at J, with 7 bases between the two ends. CDR3 sequence reads: CASSLLDNNEQFF. CDR3 in DNA: TGCGCCAGCAGCTTGCTAGATAACAATGAGCAGTTCTTC.

The genes are TRBV5-5 and TRBJ1-2; D not resolved. The CDR3 totals 15 residues. V was pared by 4 bases and J by 2 bases, with 15 bases between. The germline V gene has CDR1 SGHKS and CDR2 YYEKEE (reference sequence). The CDR3 here is CASSVREGPNYGYTF. The CDR3 nucleotides are TGTGCCAGCAGCGTGAGGGAGGGCCCCAACTATGGCTACACCTTC.

The CDR3 DNA sequence: TGTGCCACCAGTGATTCCCAGGGGGTTCGGTCCTACGAGCAGTACTTC. Its protein is CATSDSQGVRSYEQYF. The chain employs TRBV24-1 and TRBJ2-7; 7 bases line up with TRBD1. The length of the CDR3 is 16 residues. Germline CDR1 is KGHDR and CDR2 is SFDVKD. The trim removed 2 bases at V and 1 base at J, leaving 7 bases unmatched.

This clone occurred a few times. The rearrangement links TRBV3-1 (or the pseudogene TRBV3-2) to TRBJ2-2; 7 bases align to TRBD2. There are 15 residues in the CDR3. J gave up 3 bases and V 4 bases, and 5 bases lay outside the gene matches. Germline V lookup: CDR1 LGHDT, CDR2 YNNKEL (reference sequence). Written as DNA, the CDR3 is TGTGCCAGCAGCCCCGACGCGGGGGACACCGGGGAGCTGTTTTTT. It is translated as CASSPDAGDTGELFF.

The chain combines TRBV5-1 with TRBJ2-6; unclear D gene. CDR3 size: 16 residues. Germline V gives CDR1 SGHRS, CDR2 YFSETQ. Trimming cost V 2 bases and J 0 bases, with 9 bases left between them. For the CDR3, the DNA is TGCGCCAGCAGCTTAGAAGCCCGCTCTGGGGCCAACGTCCTGACTTTC. Encoded protein: CASSLEARSGANVLTF. Complete variable domain (other parts from reference TRBV5-1 and TRBJ2-6): KAGVTQTPRYLIKTRGQQVTLSCSPISGHRSVSWYQQTPGQGLQFLFEYFSETQRNKGNFPGRFSGRQFSNSRSEMNVSTLELGDSALYLCASSLEARSGANVLTFGAGSRLTVL.

The chain joins TRBV18 to TRBJ1-1; 7 nucleotides line up with TRBD1. Germline loops: CDR1 KGHSH, CDR2 LQKENI. The V gene end was trimmed by 0 bases and the J gene end by 3 bases; junction bases not matched to a gene: 10. This CDR3 comprises 17 residues. The CDR3: CASSPPSRGAEDTEAFF. In DNA form, the CDR3 reads TGTGCCAGCTCACCACCGTCCAGGGGGGCGGAGGACACTGAAGCTTTCTTT.

The chain recombines TRBV5-1 with TRBJ1-1, with a possible D match to TRBD1 (5 bases). In germline, CDR1 is SGHRS, CDR2 YFSETQ. V was trimmed by 0 bases and J by 3 bases, leaving 15 bases between them. This CDR3 has 16 residues. Here the CDR3 DNA reads TGCGCCAGCAGCTTGGTGGGGGGTCAATGGGACACTGAAGCTTTCTTT. It is translated as CASSLVGGQWDTEAFF.

This chain links TRBV9 with TRBJ1-2; TRBD1 matches 10 bases. Germline CDR1 is SGDLS and CDR2 is YYNGEE. The CDR3 spans 13 residues. Germline trimming cut 3 bases from V and 7 bases from J; bases unmatched to any gene: 3. CDR3 sequence reads: CASSGGQGPGYTF. The CDR3 DNA sequence: TGTGCCAGCAGCGGGGGACAGGGGCCTGGCTACACCTTC.

This chain uses TRBV5-1 with TRBJ2-3; D might be TRBD2 (6 bases). Looked up from germline, CDR1 is SGHRS and CDR2 is YFSETQ. The CDR3 sequence is 14 residues long. V dropped 0 bases and J dropped 6 bases, with 11 bases sitting between them. The CDR3 reads CASSLGTEGDTQYF. The CDR3 DNA is TGCGCCAGCAGCTTGGGGACGGAGGGGGATACGCAGTATTTT.

The rearrangement links TRBV10-3 to TRBJ1-5; 9 positions agree with TRBD1. Germline CDR1 is ENHRY and CDR2 is SYGVKD. The ends lost 10 bases at V and 5 bases at J; junction bases unmatched: 9. The CDR3 consists of 14 residues. CDR3 bases: TGTGCCACTTCCAGGACAGGGGCTGATCAGCCCCAGCATTTT. It translates to CATSRTGADQPQHF.

This clone has a handful of counts. The genes are TRBV7-9 and TRBJ2-5, with D possibly matching TRBD2 (5 bases). The CDR3 consists of 15 residues. Trimming removed 5 bases at V and 2 bases at J, with 15 bases between. Germline lookup yields CDR1 SEHNR and CDR2 FQNEAQ (reference sequence). The CDR3 DNA reads as TGTGCCAGCAGCCCTAGCCGGGTGGGGCAAGAGACCCAGTACTTC. Protein: CASSPSRVGQETQYF.

This sequence joins TRBV28 and TRBJ1-4; 9 nucleotides line up with TRBD1. From germline, CDR1 is MDHEN and CDR2 SYDVKM. The CDR3 loop spans 16 amino acids. V lost 6 bases and J lost 4; bases outside the gene matches: 9. The CDR3 DNA follows: TGTGCCAGCAGCCGGGTTGGGACAGGGCATAATGAAAAACTGTTTTTT. It is translated as CASSRVGTGHNEKLFF.

The DNA for the CDR3 is TGTGCCACCAGTGATTCGAGGACAGCCTACGAGCAGTACTTC. Its protein is CATSDSRTAYEQYF. The V call is TRBV24-1, the J call TRBJ2-7; tentatively, D is TRBD1 (6 bases). The germline V and J ends were trimmed by 2 bases and 2 bases, with 9 bases remaining between them. Germline V CDR1 and CDR2: KGHDR, SFDVKD. The CDR3 has 14 residues.

The chain uses TRBV18 and TRBJ2-1; D gene ambiguous. The V gene's germline CDR1 is KGHSH and CDR2 LQKENI. There are 16 residues in the CDR3. Between the trimmed V and J ends, which lost 0 bases and 0 bases, there was a span of 9 bases. This chain's CDR3 is CASSPPKQSSYNEQFF. The DNA for the CDR3 is TGTGCCAGCTCACCACCGAAACAGAGCTCCTACAATGAGCAGTTCTTC.

The gene calls are TRBV14 and TRBJ2-7; D possibly corresponds to TRBD1 (5 bases). There are 14 residues in the CDR3. Per germline, CDR1 SGHDN and CDR2 FVKESK. Deletions cut 0 bases from V and 2 bases from J, with 8 bases between. The CDR3 is CASSQDPGTYEQYF. The CDR3, as DNA: TGTGCCAGCAGCCAAGACCCAGGGACCTACGAGCAGTACTTC.

The chain carries TRBV3-1 (or the pseudogene TRBV3-2) and TRBJ2-5; TRBD2 is a possible D gene (6 bases). CDR1 and CDR2 from the germline V gene are LGHDT and YNNKEL (reference sequence). Trimming removed 4 bases at V and 4 bases at J, with 10 bases between. This CDR3 is built from 13 residues. CDR3 protein: CASSRPGLETQYF. Written as DNA, the CDR3 is TGTGCCAGCAGCCGTCCGGGACTAGAGACCCAGTACTTC.

This chain links TRBV11-2 with TRBJ2-2; D is perhaps TRBD1 (6 bases). Germline CDR1 and CDR2: SGHAT and FQNNGV. The CDR3 spans 18 residues. Trimming shortened V by 3 bases and J by 2 bases, and 19 bases separated the two germline ends. In DNA form, the CDR3 reads TGTGCCAGCAGCTTCCCCACTAGGACAGTAGGCAACACCGGGGAGCTGTTTTTT. Its protein is CASSFPTRTVGNTGELFF.

This clone came up once. The identical CDR3 is also encoded by other nucleotide sequences in the sample. The V call is TRBV5-1, the J call TRBJ1-5; 8 positions match TRBD1. The CDR3 totals 14 residues. V trimming: 4 bases; J trimming: 4 bases; junction bases outside the gene matches: 4. CDR1 is SGHRS and CDR2 is YFSETQ in the germline V gene. The CDR3 sequence: CASSVGQGNQPQHF. The CDR3 nucleotides are TGCGCCAGCAGCGTCGGACAGGGTAATCAGCCCCAGCATTTT.

The chain has TRBV20-1 and TRBJ1-2; tentatively, D is TRBD1 (5 bases). This CDR3 is built from 13 residues. In germline, CDR1 is DFQATT, CDR2 SNEGSKA (reference sequence). The V end lost 3 bases, the J end lost 8 bases, and 16 bases lay between the germline ends. CDR3 coding DNA: TGCAGTGCTAGTTTGGTTCTGGGGCACGGCTACACCTTC. Protein sequence: CSASLVLGHGYTF.

The CDR3 protein is CASAREGVNTEAFF. CDR3 in DNA: TGTGCTAGTGCCCGGGAGGGAGTAAACACTGAAGCTTTCTTT. The gene calls are TRBV12-5 and TRBJ1-1; D is undetermined. The germline gives CDR1 LGHNT, CDR2 FRNRAP. The CDR3 runs 14 residues. Deletions cut 7 bases from V and 2 bases from J, with 14 bases between.

In regard to this clone: No DNA is shown, since the ends of the CDR3 on it are uncertain; the CDR3 is the one TCRdb lists. V usage is TRBV6-6 and J usage is TRBJ1-5; the DNA was not compared with TRBD1, the D call given in the table. Germline CDR1 reads MNHNY; CDR2 reads SVGAGI (reference sequence). Inclusive of both ends, the CDR3 amounts to 14 amino acids. The CDR3 protein is CASILGQGDQPQHF.

The rearrangement joins TRBV28 to TRBJ1-2, with TRBD1 matching over 9 bases. After removal of 6 bases from V and 5 bases from J, the junction contained 4 bases not matched to a gene. The CDR3 covers 13 residues. Germline V lookup: CDR1 MDHEN, CDR2 SYDVKM. As DNA, the CDR3 is TGTGCCAGCAGCTCAGGACAGGGGTATGGCTACACCTTC. Amino acids: CASSSGQGYGYTF.

This chain connects TRBV5-6 to TRBJ1-5; 8 bases line up with TRBD1. With V trimmed by 5 bases and J by 2 bases, 9 bases remained unmatched. Germline V gene lookup returns CDR1 SGHDT and CDR2 YYEEEE. There are 16 residues in the CDR3. This CDR3 is CASSPSGQGGNQPQHF. For the CDR3, the DNA is TGTGCCAGCAGTCCCAGCGGACAGGGCGGCAATCAGCCCCAGCATTTT.

V gene TRBV5-1 combines with J gene TRBJ2-3; D not certain. Germline V gives CDR1 SGHRS, CDR2 YFSETQ. The V end lost 1 base, the J end lost 6 bases, and 12 bases lay between the germline ends. CDR3 size: 14 residues. This CDR3 is CASSLTPPPDTQYF. CDR3 coding DNA: TGCGCCAGCAGCTTGACTCCTCCACCTGATACGCAGTATTTT.

V and J are TRBV7-2 and TRBJ2-7; D perhaps matches TRBD1 (5 bases). Trimming removed 3 bases at V and 0 bases at J, with 12 bases between. CDR3 length equals 15 residues. Germline V CDR1 and CDR2: SGHTA, FQGNSA. DNA of the CDR3: TGTGCCAGCAGCTTGGGCCCAGGGTTCTCCTACGAGCAGTACTTC. Protein sequence: CASSLGPGFSYEQYF.

The rearrangement links TRBV28 to TRBJ2-7; weak D call: TRBD1 (6 bases). V was trimmed by 6 bases and J by 1 base, leaving 16 bases between them. The V gene's germline CDR1 is MDHEN and CDR2 SYDVKM. The CDR3 sequence is 15 residues long. The DNA for the CDR3 is TGTGCCAGCAGCACGCGGCAGGGGAGATCCTACGAGCAGTACTTC. Protein sequence: CASSTRQGRSYEQYF.

V gene TRBV4-1 combines with J gene TRBJ1-1; D unresolved. CDR1 and CDR2 from the germline V gene are MGHRA and YSYEKL. This CDR3 contains 13 residues. The V end was cut by 1 base, the J end by 6 bases, with 9 bases between. The CDR3 coding sequence is TGCGCCAGCAGCCAAGTCTTGCCAGCTGAAGCTTTCTTT. Encoded protein: CASSQVLPAEAFF.

Written as DNA, the CDR3 is TGCACCAGCAGCCAAGCATCCGGGATGGAAGCTTTCTTT. Its translation: CTSSQASGMEAFF. J is TRBJ1-1 and V is TRBV1. TRBV1 is tagged as a pseudogene. This CDR3 has 13 residues.